This T cell receptor (beta chain) was identified during a study of blood T cell repertoires in COVID-19. For the study at large: Collection of acute and convalescent COVID-19 samples took place in the United States, Italy and Spain. The analysed material was cDNA or gDNA that came from T cells, B-cell-depleted T cells, or PBMCs.

Under the authors' procedure: Counts of nucleated cells, estimated from reference gene primer amplification, were obtained. The method was immunoSEQ multiplex PCR; TCRdb's version includes in-frame clones alone and lacks a portion of them. V and J calls and clone size come straight from that table; D and trimming were deduced from the DNA. The sample contains a few hundred thousand clones, about 90% of which appear only once. This clone has more than one count but fewer than ten. Sample: peripheral blood. The TCR comes from a man aged 18 to 29 who had recovered from COVID-19.

This CDR3 reads CSAGSRGLLRPNTEAFF. In DNA form, the CDR3 reads TGCAGCGCTGGGAGCAGGGGGCTTCTGAGACCGAACACTGAAGCTTTCTTT. The genes are TRBV29-1 and TRBJ1-1, with 8 bases identical to TRBD1. With V trimmed by 7 bases and J by 1 base, 17 bases remained unmatched. Germline V gene lookup returns CDR1 SQVTM and CDR2 ANQGSEA. The CDR3 spans 17 residues.